These 31 T cell receptor beta chains were all obtained from the same sample, sequenced in a study of cytomegalovirus exposure and HLA in healthy donors (dated by TCRdb to the late 2010s). Receptors were amplified or captured by the immunoSEQ multiplex PCR assay. For the multiplex PCR, a mixture combining 60 forward primers for TCR Vbeta segments and 13 reverse primers for TCR Jbeta segments was used. The clones in this table, taken by TCRdb from immuneACCESS, are in-frame only. Not every clone is retained; where verified, under half of the shortfall comes from an unresolved V gene, and the cause of the rest is unknown. Here the sample has fewer than 350,000 clones; roughly 90% occur a single time. About 2% of the sample is taken by the ten largest. Sequenced sample: PBMCs. These receptors came from a woman aged 18-30 years in good health and CMV-seronegative.

The CDR3 reads CASSPSLNTEAFF. The CDR3 bases are TGTGCCAGCAGTCCGTCCCTGAACACTGAAGCTTTCTTT. The chain employs TRBV6-6 and TRBJ1-1; D not certain. CDR1 MNHNY and CDR2 SVGAGI come from the germline V gene (reference sequence). V shed 5 bases and J shed 0 bases, with 7 bases lying between them. The CDR3 extends over 13 amino acids.

The rearrangement joins TRBV2 to TRBJ1-4; 11 bases map to TRBD1. The CDR3 length is 14 residues. Losses at the gene ends were 5 bases for V and 10 bases for J; bases not matched to a gene: 6. Germline loops: CDR1 SNHLY, CDR2 FYNNEI. The CDR3 DNA is TGTGCCAGCAGTTCGGACAGGGGGCAGGGAAAACTGTTTTTT. It is translated as CASSSDRGQGKLFF.

V is TRBV5-1 and J is TRBJ2-2; maybe TRBD1 (6 bases). The CDR3 totals 16 residues. Trimming cost V 4 bases and J 11 bases, with 24 bases left between them. Germline CDR1 SGHRS, CDR2 YFSETQ. CDR3 residues: CASSPSTGSSRGELFF. In DNA, the CDR3 is TGCGCCAGCAGCCCATCGACAGGTTCAAGCCGCGGAGAGCTGTTTTTT.

This clone was seen once. J is TRBJ2-3 and V is TRBV23-1, with 7 bases that match TRBD1. TRBV23-1 is placed among ORFs of uncertain function. CDR3 length equals 17 residues. V dropped 3 bases and J dropped 2; count of bases not matched to a gene: 11. CDR3: CASSHHGGQEDTDTQYF. The CDR3 nucleotides read TGCGCCAGCAGTCACCACGGAGGACAGGAAGACACAGATACGCAGTATTTT.

This chain joins TRBV19 and TRBJ2-7, with 8 bases that match TRBD2. This CDR3 spans 16 amino acids. The V segment lost 3 bases and the J segment 2 bases; nucleotides outside the gene matches: 9. Germline CDR1 and CDR2: LNHDA and SQIVND (reference sequence). CDR3 DNA: TGTGCCAGTAGTATGGTTAGCGGGGCGAATACCTACGAGCAGTACTTC. It encodes CASSMVSGANTYEQYF.

CDR3 region: CASSHLLRGGLAKNIQYF. The CDR3 DNA is TGCGCCAGCAGTCACCTACTGCGCGGGGGTCTAGCCAAAAACATTCAGTACTTC. The chain carries TRBV23-1 and TRBJ2-4; 7 positions agree with TRBD2. TRBV23-1 is reported as an ORF; its role is uncertain. The CDR3 contains 18 residues. With 3 bases clipped from V and 0 bases from J, the junction kept 11 bases outside the gene matches.

V and J are TRBV6-5 and TRBJ1-1; weak D call: TRBD1 (6 bases). Germline CDR1 and CDR2: MNHEY and SVGAGI. Trimming took 2 bases from V and 9 from J, leaving 16 bases between them. The CDR3 totals 14 residues. This CDR3 is CASSYTGSNSKAFF. CDR3 DNA: TGTGCCAGCAGTTACACAGGGTCTAACTCCAAAGCTTTCTTT.

This clone was observed a single time. The chain couples TRBV2 to TRBJ1-6, with 8 bases aligning to TRBD1. The V segment lost 9 bases and the J segment 7 bases; nucleotides outside the gene matches: 14. CDR3 length equals 16 residues. Germline V gene lookup returns CDR1 SNHLY and CDR2 FYNNEI. In DNA, the CDR3 is TGTGCCAGTCTTCCCCCCGTGACAGGGGCAAATTCACCCCTCCACTTT. Its translation: CASLPPVTGANSPLHF.

This chain connects TRBV27 to TRBJ1-2, with TRBD1 matching over 11 bases. This CDR3 has 14 amino acids. In germline, CDR1 is MNHEY, CDR2 SMNVEV (reference sequence). Losses at the gene ends were 5 bases for V and 7 bases for J; bases not matched to a gene: 6. The DNA of the CDR3 is TGTGCCAGCAGTACCGGGACAGGGGGATCTGGCTACACCTTC. Protein: CASSTGTGGSGYTF.

The chain carries TRBV7-3 and TRBJ1-1; no clear D gene. Looked up from germline, CDR1 is SGHTA and CDR2 is FQGTGA. This CDR3 has 14 amino acids. Deletions cut 5 bases from V and 4 bases from J, with 14 bases between. The CDR3 region has the DNA TGTGCCAGCAGCCTCCCAGGTATGAGCACTGAAGCTTTCTTT. This translates into CASSLPGMSTEAFF.

This clone was picked up one time. The gene calls are TRBV9 and TRBJ1-2, with D perhaps matching TRBD1 (6 bases). This CDR3 is 13 amino acids long. Trimming removed 7 bases from V and 3 bases from J, with 13 bases in between. The germline gives CDR1 SGDLS, CDR2 YYNGEE. The CDR3 DNA is TGTGCCAGCCGGGGGGGGCATGACTATGGCTACACCTTC. It yields the protein CASRGGHDYGYTF. The whole variable domain, filled in from reference TRBV9 and TRBJ1-2, reads DSGVTQTPKHLITATGQRVTLRCSPRSGDLSVYWYQQSLDQGLQFLIQYYNGEERAKGNILERFSAQQFPDLHSELNLSSLELGDSALYFCASRGGHDYGYTFGSGTRLTVV.

The chain combines TRBV5-1 with TRBJ2-2; 7 nucleotides match TRBD2. Germline values: CDR1 SGHRS, CDR2 YFSETQ. The CDR3 extends over 15 amino acids. The ends lost 4 bases at V and 6 bases at J; junction bases unmatched: 9. The CDR3 region has the DNA TGCGCCAGCAGCGCCACGACTAGCATTCCCGGGGAGCTGTTTTTT. Translated: CASSATTSIPGELFF.

The chain couples TRBV19 to TRBJ1-5, with a tentative D call TRBD1 (5 bases). The CDR3 has 14 amino acids. The V and J ends lost 2 bases and 6 bases respectively, with 11 bases between them. The germline gives CDR1 LNHDA, CDR2 SQIVND (reference sequence). The CDR3 DNA follows: TGTGCCAGTAGTATACCCAGGGAAAGTCAGCCCCAGCATTTT. This codes for CASSIPRESQPQHF.

The count of this clone is one. The rearrangement joins TRBV5-4 to TRBJ2-5; the D gene is possibly TRBD2 (6 bases). The germline CDR1 and CDR2 sequences are SGHNT and YYREEE (reference sequence). This CDR3 region has 16 residues. The V gene lost 0 bases and the J gene lost 3 bases, with 15 bases spanning the gap. The CDR3 is CASSLVPGVTKETQYF. The CDR3 bases are TGTGCCAGCAGCTTGGTCCCGGGGGTTACGAAAGAGACCCAGTACTTC.

V gene TRBV5-6 combines with J gene TRBJ2-4, with D possibly TRBD2 on 6 matching bases. The CDR3 consists of 14 residues. Per the germline V gene, CDR1 is SGHDT and CDR2 is YYEEEE. V was clipped by 6 bases and J by 8 bases, with 18 bases between them. CDR3 in DNA: TGTGCCAGCAAAAACTGGGGCGGCGGGGACATTCAGTACTTC. Its protein is CASKNWGGGDIQYF.

This clone was seen more than once but under ten times. V and J are TRBV15 and TRBJ2-3; 8 positions agree with TRBD2. The ends lost 5 bases at V and 7 bases at J; junction bases unmatched: 5. The CDR3 runs to 13 residues. CDR1 and CDR2 from the germline V gene are LNHNV and YYDKDF (reference sequence). CDR3 region: CATSRGGHNTQYF. For the CDR3, the DNA is TGTGCCACCAGCCGGGGGGGGCACAATACGCAGTATTTT.

J is TRBJ1-1 and V is TRBV11-2; D not certain. The CDR3 is 13 residues long. The V end lost 7 bases, the J end lost 6 bases, and 15 bases lay between the germline ends. CDR1 SGHAT and CDR2 FQNNGV come from the germline V gene. CDR3 nucleotide sequence: TGTGCCAGCACCAACGTGGGAGCAGCTGAAGCTTTCTTT. It encodes CASTNVGAAEAFF.

V is TRBV25-1 and J is TRBJ1-5; D remains unclear. With 0 bases removed from V and 5 bases from J, the gap between germline ends came to 5 bases. Germline V lookup: CDR1 MGHDK, CDR2 SYGVNS. The CDR3 is made up of 13 amino acids. CDR3 DNA: TGTGCCAGCAGTGAATACAGTGATCAGCCCCAGCATTTT. Its protein product is CASSEYSDQPQHF.

This chain links TRBV19 with TRBJ1-2, with 7 bases aligning to TRBD1. The CDR3 is made up of 15 amino acids. The germline V gene encodes CDR1 LNHDA and CDR2 SQIVND (reference sequence). V dropped 5 bases and J dropped 8; count of bases not matched to a gene: 14. The CDR3 nucleotides read TGTGCCAGTAGTTTCCGAAGCGAGGGGGCTGAGGGCTACACCTTC. Translating it yields CASSFRSEGAEGYTF.

This chain connects TRBV19 to TRBJ2-1; D is ambiguous. With 6 bases removed from V and 8 bases from J, the gap between germline ends came to 11 bases. The CDR3 spans 12 residues. Germline V gene data show CDR1 as LNHDA and CDR2 as SQIVND (reference sequence). The CDR3, as DNA: TGTGCCAGTAGCTCTTCCCAGTATGAGCAGTTCTTC. It is translated as CASSSSQYEQFF.

The J gene is TRBJ1-1, the V gene TRBV10-2; D may be TRBD1 (6 bases). The CDR3 loop spans 14 amino acids. V was trimmed by 6 bases and J by 1 base, leaving 12 bases between them. CDR1 and CDR2 from the germline V gene are WSHSY and SAAADI. CDR3 region: CASSVGQPNTEAFF. The DNA for the CDR3 is TGCGCCAGCAGCGTCGGACAGCCGAACACTGAAGCTTTCTTT.

This clone has just one count. The V and J genes are TRBV19 and TRBJ2-1; 8 nucleotides line up with TRBD2. Germline CDR1 and CDR2: LNHDA and SQIVND (reference sequence). The CDR3 loop spans 15 amino acids. V shed 3 bases and J 8 bases; nucleotides not matched to a gene: 9. This CDR3 reads CASSMAGGAVDEQFF. The CDR3 coding sequence is TGTGCCAGTAGTATGGCCGGGGGGGCGGTGGATGAGCAGTTCTTC.

This clone was detected only once. One end of the junction fails to match germline, which may point to a read error. This chain joins TRBV30 and TRBJ1-2; TRBD1 is a possible D gene (6 bases). This CDR3 has 12 amino acids. Germline lookup yields CDR1 GTSNPN and CDR2 SVGIG (reference sequence). The CDR3 DNA reads as TGTGCTTGGAAGACCAAACAGGGTGGCTACACCTTC. Translation: CAWKTKQGGYTF. Filled out from reference TRBV30 and TRBJ1-2, the complete variable domain reads SQTIHQWPATLVQPVGSPLSLECTVEGTSNPNLYWYRQAAGRGLQLLFYSVGIGQISSEVPQNLSASRPQDRQFILSSKKLLLSDSGFYLCAWKTKQGGYTFGSGTRLTVV.

This clone has a single count. This CDR3 reads CASSPDRGISTTNEKLFF. Here the CDR3 DNA reads TGTGCCAGCAGCCCGGACAGGGGGATAAGTACAACTAATGAAAAACTGTTTTTT. The rearrangement uses TRBV4-2 and TRBJ1-4; 10 positions match TRBD1. Looked up from germline, CDR1 is LGHNA and CDR2 is YNFKEQ. J gave up 0 bases and V 4 bases, and 8 bases lay outside the gene matches. This CDR3 contains 18 residues.

This rearrangement joins TRBV27 to TRBJ1-2; unclear D gene. Germline V CDR1 and CDR2: MNHEY, SMNVEV (reference sequence). The V and J ends lost 0 bases and 3 bases respectively, with 11 bases between them. This CDR3 has 15 residues. The CDR3 DNA reads TGTGCCAGCAGTTTATCGGCGGAATCCGACTATGGCTACACCTTC. Amino acid sequence: CASSLSAESDYGYTF.

This sequence joins TRBV6-1 and TRBJ2-1; 7 nucleotides match TRBD1. The germline V gene encodes CDR1 MNHNS and CDR2 SASEGT. J gave up 7 bases and V 4 bases, and 7 bases lay outside the gene matches. The CDR3 is 14 amino acids. Written as DNA, the CDR3 is TGTGCCAGCAGTGCCGGACAGGCGACAAATGAGCAGTTCTTC. As protein: CASSAGQATNEQFF.

CDR3 region: CASSKQGADTEAFF. CDR3 sequence (DNA): TGTGCCAGCAGTAAACAGGGAGCGGACACTGAAGCTTTCTTT. The rearrangement links TRBV2 to TRBJ1-1, with D maybe TRBD1 (6 bases). Germline V gene lookup returns CDR1 SNHLY and CDR2 FYNNEI. The germline V and J ends were trimmed by 5 bases and 3 bases, with 13 bases remaining between them. CDR3 length: 14 amino acids.

The V gene is TRBV5-4, the J gene TRBJ2-7, with TRBD2 matching over 8 bases. The junction had 9 bases not matched to a gene; V was cut back by 3 bases and J by 7 bases. The CDR3 has 14 amino acids. The V gene's germline CDR1 is SGHNT and CDR2 YYREEE (reference sequence). In DNA form, the CDR3 reads TGTGCCAGCAGCTCGGGGGGGGGTCGACGGGAGCAGTACTTC. Encoded protein: CASSSGGGRREQYF.

This clone has only a few counts. V gene TRBV4-1 combines with J gene TRBJ2-7; D is undetermined. Trimming took off 5 bases at V and 4 bases at J, with 15 bases between the two ends. Germline loops: CDR1 MGHRA, CDR2 YSYEKL. CDR3 length: 14 amino acids. CDR3 nucleotide sequence: TGCGCCAGCAGCTACGGATCCGACTCTTACGAGCAGTACTTC. Translated, it gives CASSYGSDSYEQYF.

J is TRBJ2-6 and V is TRBV18, with D uncertain. V was shortened by 4 bases and J by 0 bases, with 7 bases between the two germline ends. Germline V gene data show CDR1 as KGHSH and CDR2 as LQKENI. This CDR3 spans 15 amino acids. The CDR3 DNA sequence: TGTGCCAGCTCACTGGAGATCTCTGGGGCCAACGTCCTGACTTTC. The encoded protein is CASSLEISGANVLTF. The full variable domain, rest sourced from reference TRBV18 and TRBJ2-6, is NAGVMQNPRHLVRRRGQEARLRCSPMKGHSHVYWYRQLPEEGLKFMVYLQKENIIDESGMPKERFSAEFPKEGPSILRIQQVVRGDSAAYFCASSLEISGANVLTFGAGSRLTVL.

V and J are TRBV5-4 and TRBJ2-7; 14 nucleotides line up with TRBD2. V was clipped by 2 bases and J by 7 bases; unmatched bases: 8. Germline values: CDR1 SGHNT, CDR2 YYREEE (reference sequence). The CDR3 is 16 residues long. The CDR3 loop reads CASSFGLAGGSGEQYF. The CDR3 DNA is TGTGCCAGCAGCTTCGGACTAGCGGGGGGTTCGGGGGAGCAGTACTTC.